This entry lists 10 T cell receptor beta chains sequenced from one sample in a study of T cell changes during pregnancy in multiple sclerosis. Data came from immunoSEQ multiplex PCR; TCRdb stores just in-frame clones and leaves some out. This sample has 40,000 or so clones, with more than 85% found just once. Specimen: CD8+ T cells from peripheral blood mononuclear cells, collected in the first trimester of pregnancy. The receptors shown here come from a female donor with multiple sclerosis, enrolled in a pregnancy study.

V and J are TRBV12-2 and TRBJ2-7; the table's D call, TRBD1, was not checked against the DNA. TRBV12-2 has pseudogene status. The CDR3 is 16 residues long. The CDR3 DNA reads TGTGCAAGTCGCACCCGGGACAGGCCCAGCTCCTACGAGCAGTACTTC. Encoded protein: CASRTRDRPSSYEQYF.

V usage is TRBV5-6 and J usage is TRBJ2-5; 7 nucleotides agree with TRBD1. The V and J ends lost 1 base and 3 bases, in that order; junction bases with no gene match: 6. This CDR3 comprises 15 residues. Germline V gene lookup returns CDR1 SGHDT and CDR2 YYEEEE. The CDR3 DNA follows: TGTGCCAGCAGCTTGTCCCGCAGGGGGAAAGAGACCCAGTACTTC. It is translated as CASSLSRRGKETQYF.

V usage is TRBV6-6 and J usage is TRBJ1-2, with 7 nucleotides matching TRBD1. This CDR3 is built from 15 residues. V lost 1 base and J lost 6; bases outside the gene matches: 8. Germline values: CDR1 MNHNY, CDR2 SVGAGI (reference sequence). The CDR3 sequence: CASSYWTGAEDGYTF. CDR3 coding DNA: TGTGCCAGCAGTTACTGGACAGGAGCGGAAGATGGCTACACCTTC.

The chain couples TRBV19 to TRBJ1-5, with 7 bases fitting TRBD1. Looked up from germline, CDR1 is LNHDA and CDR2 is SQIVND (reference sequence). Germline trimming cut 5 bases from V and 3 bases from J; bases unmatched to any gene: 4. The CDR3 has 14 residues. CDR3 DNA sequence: TGTGCCAGTAGTGTGACAGGGATCAATCAGCCCCAGCATTTT. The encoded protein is CASSVTGINQPQHF.

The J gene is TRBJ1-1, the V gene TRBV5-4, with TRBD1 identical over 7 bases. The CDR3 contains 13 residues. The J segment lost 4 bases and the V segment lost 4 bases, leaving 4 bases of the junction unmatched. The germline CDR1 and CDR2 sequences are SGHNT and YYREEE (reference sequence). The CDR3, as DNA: TGTGCCAGCAGCCCTGACAGGGTCACTGAAGCTTTCTTT. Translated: CASSPDRVTEAFF.

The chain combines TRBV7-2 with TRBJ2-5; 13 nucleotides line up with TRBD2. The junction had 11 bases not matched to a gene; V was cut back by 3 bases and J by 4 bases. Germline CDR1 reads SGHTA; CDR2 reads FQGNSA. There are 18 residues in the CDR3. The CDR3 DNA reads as TGTGCCAGCAGCTTGGGGACTAGCGGGGCCTCTAGAGCAGAGACCCAGTACTTC. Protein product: CASSLGTSGASRAETQYF.

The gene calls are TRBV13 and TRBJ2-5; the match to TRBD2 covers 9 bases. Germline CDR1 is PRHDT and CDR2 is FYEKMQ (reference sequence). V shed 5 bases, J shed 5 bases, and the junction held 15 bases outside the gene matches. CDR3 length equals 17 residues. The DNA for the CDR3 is TGTGCCAGCAGCCGCTTGAAGGCGGGGGGGCTTCAGGAGACCCAGTACTTC. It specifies CASSRLKAGGLQETQYF. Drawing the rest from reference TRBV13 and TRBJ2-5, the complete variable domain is AAGVIQSPRHLIKEKRETATLKCYPIPRHDTVYWYQQGPGQDPQFLISFYEKMQSDKGSIPDRFSAQQFSDYHSELNMSSLELGDSALYFCASSRLKAGGLQETQYFGPGTRLLVL.

The CDR3 DNA reads TGTGCCAGCAGCTCACATAGCGGACACAACACCGGGGAGCTGTTTTTT. Translating it yields CASSSHSGHNTGELFF. The chain recombines TRBV9 with TRBJ2-2; TRBD2 is a possible D gene (6 bases). The CDR3 is made up of 16 amino acids. Germline V gene data show CDR1 as SGDLS and CDR2 as YYNGEE. The V and J ends lost 4 bases and 2 bases respectively, with 15 bases between them.

The CDR3 DNA reads TGTGCCAGCTCCGGGACTGGCTCGGCCTACGAGCAGTACTTC. Protein sequence: CASSGTGSAYEQYF. The chain couples TRBV18 to TRBJ2-7; perhaps TRBD2 as D (6 bases). Looked up from germline, CDR1 is KGHSH and CDR2 is LQKENI. V was cut by 6 bases and J by 2 bases, with 14 bases left in between. This CDR3 region has 14 residues.

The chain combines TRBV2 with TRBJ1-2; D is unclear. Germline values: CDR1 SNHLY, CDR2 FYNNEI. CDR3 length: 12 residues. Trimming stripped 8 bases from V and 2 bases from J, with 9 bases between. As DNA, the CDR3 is TGTGCCAGCCCGACGGAGAACTATGGCTACACCTTC. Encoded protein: CASPTENYGYTF.